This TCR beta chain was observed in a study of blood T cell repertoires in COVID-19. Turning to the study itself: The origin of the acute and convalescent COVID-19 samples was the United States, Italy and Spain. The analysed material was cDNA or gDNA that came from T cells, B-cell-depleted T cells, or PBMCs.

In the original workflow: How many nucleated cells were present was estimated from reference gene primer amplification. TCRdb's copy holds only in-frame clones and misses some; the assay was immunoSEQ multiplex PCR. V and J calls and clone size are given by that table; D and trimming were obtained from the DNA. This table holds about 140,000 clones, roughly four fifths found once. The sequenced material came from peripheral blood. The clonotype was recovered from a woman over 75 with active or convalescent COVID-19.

CDR3 bases: TGTGCCAGCAGCGTAGGTCAACAGAACACCGGGGAGCTGTTTTTT. This sequence encodes CASSVGQQNTGELFF. The chain has TRBV9 and TRBJ2-2; no clear D gene. Per the germline V gene, CDR1 is SGDLS and CDR2 is YYNGEE. CDR3 size: 15 residues. V was pared by 0 bases and J by 1 base, with 7 bases between.